This T cell receptor beta chain is from a study of blood T cell repertoires in COVID-19. Looking at the study overall: Whether acute or convalescent, the COVID-19 samples came from the United States, Italy and Spain. From T cells, B-cell-depleted T cells, or PBMCs came the material, which was cDNA or gDNA.

CDR3 size: 13 residues. Trimming took off 2 bases at V and 3 bases at J, with 8 bases between the two ends. CDR1 and CDR2 (germline): MDHEN, SYDVKM. Original methodology: Amplification with reference gene primers provided the estimates of nucleated cell counts. Clones were sequenced by immunoSEQ multiplex PCR, and TCRdb holds only the in-frame ones, with some missing. V and J calls and clone size are copied from that table; D and trimming were computed from the DNA. The top ten hold around 5.5% of the sample, which has roughly 230,000 clones, 83% seen once. Sequenced input: peripheral blood. This TCR came from a human donor in a cohort sampled during active COVID-19. This sequence joins TRBV28 and TRBJ2-7, with a tentative D call TRBD2 (5 bases). DNA of the CDR3: TGTGCCAGCAGTTTACGACGGGGCTACGAGCAGTACTTC. Amino acids: CASSLRRGYEQYF.